A selection of T cell receptor beta chains follows, all from one sample in a study of T cell responses to AZD1222 COVID-19 vaccine. Profiling relied on immunoSEQ multiplex PCR, and the TCRdb table lists in-frame clones only, not all of them. The profile shows 150,000 to 200,000 clones, 88% of them singletons. Sequences were derived from peripheral blood, sampled 28 days after the second AZD1222 dose. The receptor set was obtained from an adult who received the AZD1222 COVID-19 vaccine. Each CDR3 is given with its conserved first and last residue. Each record gives: V gene, clone size, J gene, D gene, CDR3 DNA, CDR3 protein. The D gene is left open where the match is weak. Where a row states a size, it is once, few, many or the class of an expanded clone; other rows omit it.

v_call: TRBV28; clone_size: .; j_call: TRBJ2-1; d_call: .; cdr3_nt: TGTGCCAGCAGTTCACAGGGCGGTGAGTCCTACAATGAGCAGTTCTTC; cdr3_aa: CASSSQGGESYNEQFF
v_call: TRBV7-3; clone_size: .; j_call: TRBJ1-1; d_call: TRBD1; cdr3_nt: TGTGCCAGCAGCTTAAGAGCGCAGGGGGGGTACACTGAAGCTTTCTTT; cdr3_aa: CASSLRAQGGYTEAFF
v_call: TRBV25-1; clone_size: .; j_call: TRBJ1-5; d_call: .; cdr3_nt: TGTGCCAGCAGGGGGGAAGGGGAAGGGCCCCAGCATTTT; cdr3_aa: CASRGEGEGPQHF
v_call: TRBV5-6; clone_size: few; j_call: TRBJ2-2; d_call: .; cdr3_nt: TGTGCCAGCAGCTTGACCGCGAGGGAGCTGTTTTTT; cdr3_aa: CASSLTARELFF
v_call: TRBV7-2; clone_size: .; j_call: TRBJ1-5; d_call: .; cdr3_nt: TGTGCCAGCAGCCTGAATGGGGATCAGCCCCAGCATTTT; cdr3_aa: CASSLNGDQPQHF
v_call: TRBV6-6; clone_size: .; j_call: TRBJ2-7; d_call: .; cdr3_nt: TGTGCCAGCCGAAAGCGGGCCGCCTACGAGCAGTACTTC; cdr3_aa: CASRKRAAYEQYF
v_call: TRBV2; clone_size: few; j_call: TRBJ1-5; d_call: .; cdr3_nt: TGTGCCAGCAGTGGGGTCCTCAATCAGCCCCAGCATTTT; cdr3_aa: CASSGVLNQPQHF
v_call: TRBV7-2; clone_size: .; j_call: TRBJ2-7; d_call: .; cdr3_nt: TGTGCCAGCAGCAATTTTGTCAGGGGTTCCTACGAGCAGTACTTC; cdr3_aa: CASSNFVRGSYEQYF
v_call: TRBV28; clone_size: .; j_call: TRBJ2-7; d_call: .; cdr3_nt: TGTGCCAGCAGGCCCACGGTAGCGGCAGGCTACGAGCAGTACTTC; cdr3_aa: CASRPTVAAGYEQYF
v_call: TRBV4-1; clone_size: .; j_call: TRBJ1-6; d_call: .; cdr3_nt: TGCGCCAGCAGCCAAGAGCTTGGGACCGAGGATAATTCACCCCTCCACTTT; cdr3_aa: CASSQELGTEDNSPLHF
v_call: TRBV5-5; clone_size: .; j_call: TRBJ1-5; d_call: TRBD1; cdr3_nt: TGTGCCAGCAGCCTACAGGGGAATCAGCCCCAGCATTTT; cdr3_aa: CASSLQGNQPQHF
v_call: TRBV11-2; clone_size: .; j_call: TRBJ2-7; d_call: .; cdr3_nt: TGTGCCAGCAGTCCTCCGGGGCCCCGGGAGCAGTACTTC; cdr3_aa: CASSPPGPREQYF
v_call: TRBV15; clone_size: .; j_call: TRBJ1-3; d_call: .; cdr3_nt: TGTGCCACCAGCCAGAGATCTGACACCATATATTTT; cdr3_aa: CATSQRSDTIYF
v_call: TRBV28; clone_size: .; j_call: TRBJ1-5; d_call: .; cdr3_nt: TGTGCCAGCAGTTTGGGGGGGTGGGATAGCAATCAGCCCCAGCATTTT; cdr3_aa: CASSLGGWDSNQPQHF
v_call: TRBV30; clone_size: .; j_call: TRBJ1-2; d_call: .; cdr3_nt: TGTGCCTGGAGCCAGGGATCTGGCTACACCTTC; cdr3_aa: CAWSQGSGYTF
v_call: TRBV7-3; clone_size: .; j_call: TRBJ2-7; d_call: .; cdr3_nt: TGTGCCAGCAGCTCCGGGGGCCACGAGCAGTACTTC; cdr3_aa: CASSSGGHEQYF
v_call: TRBV15; clone_size: .; j_call: TRBJ2-7; d_call: .; cdr3_nt: TGTGCCACCAGCGTGGCCAGATACTCCTACGAGCAGTACTTC; cdr3_aa: CATSVARYSYEQYF
v_call: TRBV19; clone_size: .; j_call: TRBJ2-1; d_call: .; cdr3_nt: TGTGCCTCCCGACCCGACAGGAGCTCCTACAATGAGCAGTTCTTC; cdr3_aa: CASRPDRSSYNEQFF
v_call: TRBV7-9; clone_size: .; j_call: TRBJ1-6; d_call: .; cdr3_nt: TGTGCCAGCAGCATCGGACCGGGAGGTTATAATTCACCCCTCCACTTT; cdr3_aa: CASSIGPGGYNSPLHF
v_call: TRBV6-5; clone_size: .; j_call: TRBJ2-7; d_call: .; cdr3_nt: TGTGCCAGCAGCCTGGTTGCTAGAGAAATCTACGAGCAGTACTTC; cdr3_aa: CASSLVAREIYEQYF
v_call: TRBV28; clone_size: .; j_call: TRBJ2-4; d_call: .; cdr3_nt: TGTGCCAGCAGTTTATTTTGGCCTCAACGACTCGCCAAAAACATTCAGTACTTC; cdr3_aa: CASSLFWPQRLAKNIQYF
v_call: TRBV29-1; clone_size: many; j_call: TRBJ1-1; d_call: .; cdr3_nt: TGCAGCGTGGGTCCCGGTGATCTTGAAGCTTTCTTT; cdr3_aa: CSVGPGDLEAFF
v_call: TRBV5-8; clone_size: .; j_call: TRBJ2-1; d_call: .; cdr3_nt: TGTGCCAGCAGCTTGGCCAAAGGGGCAGGTGAGCAGTTCTTC; cdr3_aa: CASSLAKGAGEQFF
v_call: TRBV19; clone_size: .; j_call: TRBJ2-7; d_call: .; cdr3_nt: TGTGCCAGTAGTGTCGCTGGATCCTACGAGCAGTACTTC; cdr3_aa: CASSVAGSYEQYF
v_call: TRBV19; clone_size: .; j_call: TRBJ2-5; d_call: .; cdr3_nt: TGTGCCAGTAGTGTCGGGACGGGGAGGGAGACCCAGTACTTC; cdr3_aa: CASSVGTGRETQYF
v_call: TRBV6-5; clone_size: once; j_call: TRBJ1-1; d_call: .; cdr3_nt: TGTGCCAGCACTATGACAGGGAACACTGAAGCTTTCTTT; cdr3_aa: CASTMTGNTEAFF
v_call: TRBV5-1; clone_size: few; j_call: TRBJ2-7; d_call: .; cdr3_nt: TGCGCCAGCAGCTTAGAGGCCTACGAGCAGTACTTC; cdr3_aa: CASSLEAYEQYF
v_call: TRBV10-3; clone_size: .; j_call: TRBJ2-5; d_call: TRBD2; cdr3_nt: TGTGCCATCAGCCTCGGACTAGCGGGAAGTTCGGAGACCCAGTACTTC; cdr3_aa: CAISLGLAGSSETQYF
v_call: TRBV30; clone_size: .; j_call: TRBJ1-6; d_call: .; cdr3_nt: TGTGCCTGCCTCAGGAGATCGTCCTATAATTCACCCCTCCACTTT; cdr3_aa: CACLRRSSYNSPLHF
v_call: TRBV3-1/TRBV3-2; clone_size: few; j_call: TRBJ2-7; d_call: TRBD2; cdr3_nt: TGTGCCAGCAGCCTATCCCCTAGCGGGAGCTACGAGCAGTACTTC; cdr3_aa: CASSLSPSGSYEQYF
v_call: TRBV19; clone_size: .; j_call: TRBJ1-5; d_call: .; cdr3_nt: TGTGCCAGTAGTATGGGCATGTTGGCCCAGCATTTT; cdr3_aa: CASSMGMLAQHF
v_call: TRBV7-9; clone_size: .; j_call: TRBJ2-1; d_call: TRBD2; cdr3_nt: TGTGCCAGCAGCTTGTCTAGCGGGAGCGTCAACCACAATGAGCAGTTCTTC; cdr3_aa: CASSLSSGSVNHNEQFF
v_call: TRBV24-1; clone_size: .; j_call: TRBJ2-5; d_call: TRBD2; cdr3_nt: TGTGCCACCAGTGATTTCTCGTCTAGCGGGCGAGAGACCCAGTACTTC; cdr3_aa: CATSDFSSSGRETQYF
v_call: TRBV7-9; clone_size: .; j_call: TRBJ2-2; d_call: TRBD2; cdr3_nt: TGTGCCAGCAGCCAGGGACTAGCGGGCCCCGGGGAGCTGTTTTTT; cdr3_aa: CASSQGLAGPGELFF
v_call: TRBV3-1/TRBV3-2; clone_size: .; j_call: TRBJ2-3; d_call: .; cdr3_nt: TGTGCCAGCAGCCCCTCCTCGGGTGATACGCAGTATTTT; cdr3_aa: CASSPSSGDTQYF
v_call: TRBV6-5; clone_size: .; j_call: TRBJ2-1; d_call: TRBD2; cdr3_nt: TGTGCCAGCGGGGGACTAGCGGGATCTAACAATGAGCAGTTCTTC; cdr3_aa: CASGGLAGSNNEQFF
v_call: TRBV15; clone_size: .; j_call: TRBJ2-3; d_call: .; cdr3_nt: TGTGCCACCAGCAGAGGGGCGGAGGGCACAGATACGCAGTATTTT; cdr3_aa: CATSRGAEGTDTQYF
v_call: TRBV7-7; clone_size: .; j_call: TRBJ2-1; d_call: .; cdr3_nt: TGTGCTAGCAGCCCTGGACCCCCCAATGAGCAGTTCTTC; cdr3_aa: CASSPGPPNEQFF
v_call: TRBV15; clone_size: few; j_call: TRBJ2-2; d_call: TRBD1; cdr3_nt: TGTGCCACCAGCAGAGGACAGGGAACCGGGGAGCTGTTTTTT; cdr3_aa: CATSRGQGTGELFF
v_call: TRBV5-1; clone_size: .; j_call: TRBJ2-7; d_call: .; cdr3_nt: TGCGCCAGCAGCTTGGGGCAGGCGTCCGAGCAGTACTTC; cdr3_aa: CASSLGQASEQYF
v_call: TRBV5-4; clone_size: once; j_call: TRBJ2-7; d_call: TRBD2; cdr3_nt: TGTGCCAGCAGCTTGGGCACTAGCGGACCTCCCTACGAGCAGTACTTC; cdr3_aa: CASSLGTSGPPYEQYF
v_call: TRBV18; clone_size: once; j_call: TRBJ1-6; d_call: .; cdr3_nt: TGTGCCAGCTCACCTGACGGACAGATTAATTCACCCCTCCACTTT; cdr3_aa: CASSPDGQINSPLHF
v_call: TRBV7-9; clone_size: .; j_call: TRBJ2-2; d_call: .; cdr3_nt: TGTGCCAGCAGGGAGAAGCCACTCAAACTTAACACCGGGGAGCTGTTTTTT; cdr3_aa: CASREKPLKLNTGELFF
v_call: TRBV7-7; clone_size: .; j_call: TRBJ2-7; d_call: .; cdr3_nt: TGTGCTAGCAGCTGGCAGGAGACCTACGAGCAGTACTTC; cdr3_aa: CASSWQETYEQYF
v_call: TRBV25-1; clone_size: once; j_call: TRBJ2-5; d_call: .; cdr3_nt: TGTGCCAGCAGTGCGGGTCCAGGGACCCAGTACTTC; cdr3_aa: CASSAGPGTQYF
v_call: TRBV5-4; clone_size: .; j_call: TRBJ2-5; d_call: TRBD1; cdr3_nt: TGTGCCAGCAGCTTGGGGACAGGGGCAGAGACCCAGTACTTC; cdr3_aa: CASSLGTGAETQYF
v_call: TRBV7-2; clone_size: .; j_call: TRBJ2-2; d_call: TRBD2; cdr3_nt: TGTGCCAGCAGCTTCGCTAGCGGGAGGGTCACCGGGGAGCTGTTTTTT; cdr3_aa: CASSFASGRVTGELFF
v_call: TRBV18; clone_size: .; j_call: TRBJ1-2; d_call: TRBD1; cdr3_nt: TGTGCCAGCTCACACCCCGGGACAGGGACTGGCTACACCTTC; cdr3_aa: CASSHPGTGTGYTF
v_call: TRBV6-5; clone_size: .; j_call: TRBJ2-2; d_call: .; cdr3_nt: TGTGCCAGCAGTTACTCGAAACGGGAGTGGGCCGGGGAGCTGTTTTTT; cdr3_aa: CASSYSKREWAGELFF